This T cell receptor beta chain was sequenced in a study of identical twins. TCRdb re-analysed the 5' RACE reads in MiXCR, keeping a single row per CDR3 protein. Among about 890,000 distinct CDR3 sequences, around an eighth were seen once, and the ten largest hold 1.5% to 2%. This clonotype was counted only a few times. This sample was also put to use in a study of yellow fever vaccine responses in identical twins.

The sequence was obtained from a woman between 18 and 29 years old in good health. Sequencing was performed on PBMCs.

CDR3 in amino acids: CASSFAGLAGVNNEQFF. The CDR3 region has the DNA TGTGCCAGCAGCTTCGCAGGACTAGCGGGAGTCAACAATGAGCAGTTCTTC. The rearrangement joins TRBV13 to TRBJ2-1; 13 bases align to TRBD2. V was clipped by 3 bases and J by 5 bases; unmatched bases: 7. This CDR3 contains 17 residues. Germline loops: CDR1 PRHDT, CDR2 FYEKMQ (reference sequence).